This T cell receptor (beta chain) was profiled in a study of cytomegalovirus exposure and HLA in healthy donors. Findings and caveats of the study: What a later analysis showed was that several of the most significant clusters appeared linked to common viral pathogens.

Regarding this clone: Its antigen remains unknown.

CDR3 length: 14 residues. Unmatched junction bases numbered 7, after V lost 8 bases and J lost 2 bases. Germline values: CDR1 MDHEN, CDR2 SYDVKM. Both 60 Vbeta primers and 13 Jbeta primers went into the PCR. Assay used: immunoSEQ multiplex PCR; TCRdb lists only in-frame clones, some missing. The data contain about 150,000 clones, around 75% of them singletons. This TCR was sampled from a man aged 30 to 45 in good health and CMV-seropositive. The chain carries TRBV28 and TRBJ2-7; 9 positions match TRBD1. The material sequenced was PBMCs. The CDR3 sequence is CASGRQGGAYEQYF. For the CDR3, the DNA is TGTGCCAGCGGCCGACAGGGGGGGGCCTACGAGCAGTACTTC.